The 25 T cell receptor beta chains below come from one sample, sequenced in a study of blood T cells in healthy people across ages. The use of a sample-barcoded 5' primer and a J-beta primer mix characterized a second PCR of about 7 to 12 cycles. TCRdb analysed the 5' RACE reads with MiXCR anew, one entry per CDR3 protein. The table includes around 1,000,000 distinct CDR3 sequences, roughly a quarter detected once. This same sample was also part of a study on T cells of mothers and their children.

The sample comprised blood. These receptors came from a girl between 2 and 10 years old in good health.

This clonotype was recorded many times. V gene TRBV12-3 or TRBV12-4 combines with J gene TRBJ2-1; 11 bases are shared with TRBD2. The CDR3 has 15 residues. V shed 4 bases and J 6 bases; nucleotides not matched to a gene: 5. The CDR3 reads CASSSGTSGPNEQFF. The CDR3 bases are TGTGCCAGCAGTTCAGGGACTAGCGGACCCAATGAGCAGTTCTTC.

This clonotype was seen a handful of times. The genes are TRBV29-1 and TRBJ2-2; no definite D call. The V end lost 0 bases, the J end lost 3 bases, and 5 bases lay between the germline ends. The CDR3 contains 13 residues. Germline-derived CDR1 and CDR2 are SQVTM and ANQGSEA. The CDR3 here is CSVEDSDTGELFF. In DNA form, the CDR3 reads TGCAGCGTTGAAGATTCGGACACCGGGGAGCTGTTTTTT.

Points on this clonotype: The junction departs from germline at one end; a sequencing error may be responsible. This chain joins TRBV7-7 and TRBJ2-7; 7 bases map to TRBD1. This CDR3 comprises 13 residues. Germline-derived CDR1 and CDR2 are SSHAT and FNYEAQ (reference sequence). CDR3 loop: CASSLDRANEQYF. For the CDR3, the DNA is TGTGCTAGCAGCTTAGACAGGGCCAACGAGCAGTACTTC.

The DNA for the CDR3 is TGTGCCAGCAGTTTGAGGCAGGGAGGTGGGAATGAGCAGTTCTTC. Amino acids: CASSLRQGGGNEQFF. The chain employs TRBV27 and TRBJ2-1, with D possibly matching TRBD2 (6 bases). Germline V gene data show CDR1 as MNHEY and CDR2 as SMNVEV (reference sequence). This CDR3 spans 15 amino acids. Trimming took off 3 bases at V and 7 bases at J, with 16 bases between the two ends.

This clonotype was recorded once. The V and J genes are TRBV7-3 and TRBJ1-2; perhaps TRBD1 as D (6 bases). The V end lost 2 bases, the J end lost 4 bases, and 11 bases lay between the germline ends. This CDR3 is 14 amino acids long. CDR1 and CDR2 from the germline V gene are SGHTA and FQGTGA. CDR3 loop: CASSLSDSPYGYTF. In DNA form, the CDR3 reads TGTGCCAGCAGCTTATCGGACAGCCCCTATGGCTACACCTTC.

This clonotype was counted between two and nine times. This sequence joins TRBV20-1 and TRBJ2-1; 7 bases line up with TRBD1. The CDR3 spans 22 residues. V was clipped by 5 bases and J by 5 bases; unmatched bases: 33. Germline V gene data show CDR1 as DFQATT and CDR2 as SNEGSKA (reference sequence). CDR3 loop: CSAYRTHGRQGGIRAFNNEQFF. The CDR3 DNA sequence: TGCAGTGCTTATAGGACCCATGGCCGACAGGGCGGAATCCGCGCCTTTAACAATGAGCAGTTCTTC.

The chain is built from TRBV11-2 and TRBJ2-3; D is ambiguous. CDR1 and CDR2 (germline): SGHAT, FQNNGV. V lost 6 bases, J lost 6 bases, and 10 bases lay in between. This CDR3 is built from 12 residues. CDR3 bases: TGTGCCAGCAGACACCTTGGGGATACGCAGTATTTT. This codes for CASRHLGDTQYF.

The table lists this clonotype with a few counts. This chain connects TRBV6-2 or TRBV6-3 to TRBJ2-5; D possibly corresponds to TRBD2 (6 bases). The J call is doubtful: the DNA matches TRBJ2-7 better. This CDR3 has 14 amino acids. Germline V gene data show CDR1 as MNHEY and CDR2 as SVGEGT. As DNA, the CDR3 is TGTGCCAGCAGTCTCCGGTGGAGGGACGACGAGCAGTACTTC. Translated, it gives CASSLRWRDDEQYF.

This clonotype was seen only a few times. The J gene is TRBJ2-5, the V gene TRBV5-6; 8 bases fit TRBD1. The DNA matches TRBJ2-1 better at its end, which makes the J call doubtful. CDR1 SGHDT and CDR2 YYEEEE come from the germline V gene. The CDR3 totals 13 residues. CDR3 sequence: CASSGGSENEQFF. As DNA, the CDR3 is TGTGCCAGCTCAGGGGGCTCCGAGAATGAGCAGTTCTTC.

The rearrangement joins TRBV19 to TRBJ1-5; D might be TRBD1 (5 bases). The CDR3 is 15 residues long. Deletions cut 4 bases from V and 1 base from J, with 11 bases between. Germline V gives CDR1 LNHDA, CDR2 SQIVND (reference sequence). Written as DNA, the CDR3 is TGTGCCAGTAGTAACCGGAGGGGAAGCAATCAGCCCCAGCATTTT. This sequence encodes CASSNRRGSNQPQHF.

As regards this clonotype: Because it lacks the conserved phenylalanine or tryptophan at the end, this CDR3 is likely a read error. V gene TRBV2 combines with J gene TRBJ1-2; D ambiguous. This CDR3 spans 13 amino acids. Germline CDR1 SNHLY, CDR2 FYNNEI. V was cut by 4 bases and J by 7 bases, with 13 bases left in between. CDR3 loop: CASSGFPSSGYTL. The CDR3 DNA reads TGTGCCAGCAGTGGTTTTCCCTCTAGTGGCTACACCCTC.

The chain couples TRBV5-1 to TRBJ2-1; 11 nucleotides agree with TRBD1. The germline V gene has CDR1 SGHRS and CDR2 YFSETQ. The CDR3 covers 15 residues. The trim removed 4 bases at V and 9 bases at J, leaving 9 bases unmatched. CDR3 nucleotides: TGCGCCAGCAGCGCCGGGACAGGGGGATGGGTTGAGCAGTTCTTC. Residues: CASSAGTGGWVEQFF. Together with reference TRBV5-1 and TRBJ2-1, the CDR3 gives the full variable domain: KAGVTQTPRYLIKTRGQQVTLSCSPISGHRSVSWYQQTPGQGLQFLFEYFSETQRNKGNFPGRFSGRQFSNSRSEMNVSTLELGDSALYLCASSAGTGGWVEQFFGPGTRLTVL.

This clonotype was counted a few times. This chain joins TRBV15 and TRBJ2-3; D is perhaps TRBD2 (6 bases). Germline assignment: CDR1 LNHNV and CDR2 YYDKDF (reference sequence). Deletions cut 0 bases from V and 0 bases from J, with 28 bases between. This CDR3 has 22 residues. The DNA for the CDR3 is TGTGCCACCAGCAGAGATTTGCCGTCGAGCGGGCCGGCTCAATATAGCACAGATACGCAGTATTTT. Protein: CATSRDLPSSGPAQYSTDTQYF.

With regard to this clonotype: A read error may account for a junction end that differs from germline. The V gene is TRBV9, the J gene TRBJ2-1, with a tentative D call TRBD2 (5 bases). Per the germline V gene, CDR1 is SGDLS and CDR2 is YYNGEE. This CDR3 region has 12 residues. CDR3 region: CASSNLADEQFF. CDR3 in DNA: TGCGCCAGCAGCAATCTAGCCGATGAGCAGTTCTTC.

The chain carries TRBV29-1 and TRBJ2-5, with TRBD1 identical over 10 bases. The end of the DNA fits TRBJ2-7 better, so the J call may be wrong. Germline V gene sequence: CDR1 SQVTM, CDR2 ANQGSEA. There are 17 residues in the CDR3. CDR3 DNA: TGCAGCGTAATAACGGCCGGGACAGGGGCTCGTCCCTACGAGCAGTACTTC. Translation gives CSVITAGTGARPYEQYF.

This clonotype was detected only a few times. V and J are TRBV7-2 and TRBJ2-1; no clear D gene. The CDR3 is 14 residues long. Looked up from germline, CDR1 is SGHTA and CDR2 is FQGNSA. Trimming removed 3 bases from V and 5 bases from J, with 11 bases in between. In nucleotides, the CDR3 is TGTGCCAGCAGCTTCCTCGACCTAAACAATGAGCAGTTCTTC. It encodes CASSFLDLNNEQFF.

The rearrangement uses TRBV29-1 and TRBJ2-4; D is undetermined. Germline values: CDR1 SQVTM, CDR2 ANQGSEA. The CDR3 is 12 amino acids. The ends were cut back, 6 bases at V and 5 bases at J, with 11 bases in the middle. The CDR3 loop is CSVSEGENIQYF. CDR3 DNA: TGCAGCGTCTCGGAAGGAGAAAACATTCAGTACTTC.

This clonotype occurred a few times. The chain joins TRBV29-1 to TRBJ2-3; TRBD2 matches 11 bases. The CDR3 has 13 amino acids. The V gene end was trimmed by 7 bases and the J gene end by 5 bases; junction bases not matched to a gene: 5. Germline CDR1 is SQVTM and CDR2 is ANQGSEA. The CDR3 DNA reads as TGCAGCGCCTTACTAGCGGGAGAAGATACGCAGTATTTT. Protein: CSALLAGEDTQYF.

This clonotype was observed a handful of times. V gene TRBV7-3 combines with J gene TRBJ2-7; 9 bases agree with TRBD2. The CDR3 runs to 14 residues. Germline CDR1 is SGHTA and CDR2 is FQGTGA. Losses at the gene ends were 5 bases for V and 2 bases for J; bases not matched to a gene: 4. CDR3 nucleotide sequence: TGTGCCAGCAGCGTAGCGGGGGACCCCTACGAGCAGTACTTC. Its protein product is CASSVAGDPYEQYF.

The V and J genes are TRBV4-1 and TRBJ2-1; D unclear. Near its end, the DNA agrees better with TRBJ2-5, so the J call may be wrong. This CDR3 is 14 amino acids long. The germline gives CDR1 MGHRA, CDR2 YSYEKL. CDR3 sequence (DNA): TGCGCCAGCAGCCAGCTAGTGATTGAGGAGACCCAGTACTTC. Amino acids: CASSQLVIEETQYF.

This clonotype was found a few times. The rearrangement joins TRBV29-1 to TRBJ2-3; perhaps D is TRBD1 or TRBD2 (5 bases each). The CDR3 sequence is 13 residues long. Looked up from germline, CDR1 is SQVTM and CDR2 is ANQGSEA. V was clipped by 7 bases and J by 7 bases, with 18 bases between them. The CDR3 bases are TGCAGCGGGTGGGCAGGGACCAGAAATACGCAGTATTTT. It specifies CSGWAGTRNTQYF.

This clonotype was observed a few times. V is TRBV20-1 and J is TRBJ2-1; the D call may be TRBD1 or TRBD2 (5 bases each). CDR3 length: 15 amino acids. The V end was cut by 6 bases, the J end by 5 bases, with 20 bases between. Germline V gene lookup returns CDR1 DFQATT and CDR2 SNEGSKA (reference sequence). As DNA, the CDR3 is TGCAGTGCCGCCGACCCGGGACGGCCAGACAATGAGCAGTTCTTC. Translating it yields CSAADPGRPDNEQFF.

V usage is TRBV28 and J usage is TRBJ2-5; maybe TRBD2 (5 bases). This CDR3 contains 15 residues. From germline, CDR1 is MDHEN and CDR2 SYDVKM. The ends were cut back, 10 bases at V and 2 bases at J, with 20 bases in the middle. This chain's CDR3 is CATAPLRESQETQYF. DNA of the CDR3: TGTGCCACCGCTCCCTTGAGGGAGTCACAAGAGACCCAGTACTTC. The full variable domain, rest sourced from reference TRBV28 and TRBJ2-5, is DVKVTQSSRYLVKRTGEKVFLECVQDMDHENMFWYRQDPGLGLRLIYFSYDVKMKEKGDIPEGYSVSREKKERFSLILESASTNQTSMYLCATAPLRESQETQYFGPGTRLLVL.

Only a few counts were recorded for this clonotype. The V call is TRBV7-2, the J call TRBJ2-7; TRBD2 might be the D (6 bases). The last part of the DNA fits TRBJ2-5 better; the J call may be wrong. Germline CDR1 and CDR2: SGHTA and FQGNSA. The CDR3 loop spans 14 amino acids. CDR3 DNA sequence: TGTGCCAGCAGCCGCAATAGCGGTCAAGAGACCCAGTACTTC. Protein product: CASSRNSGQETQYF.

V usage is TRBV12-3 or TRBV12-4 and J usage is TRBJ1-5; D call uncertain. The CDR3 contains 14 residues. V was shortened by 1 base and J by 6 bases, with 10 bases between the two germline ends. DNA for the CDR3: TGTGCCAGCAGTTTAGGGCCTTTCTCTCAGCCCCAGCATTTT. Residues: CASSLGPFSQPQHF.